The subject of this entry is one T cell receptor (beta chain). Its specific antigen is unknown. The input lacks base qualities; no much larger clone sits a single base away. Library preparation used the immunoSEQ multiplex PCR assay. To provide template for TCR sequencing, every sample had RNA extracted and reverse transcribed into cDNA. SuperScript III was used to make first-strand cDNA, primed with a 2:1 mix of oligo-dT and random hexamers. A synthetic immune receptor repertoire was used to measure amplification bias, and any remaining bias was corrected computationally. The study's own analysis went as follows. After raw reads were preprocessed to remove errors, the CDR3 was defined following IMGT conventions as running from the conserved cysteine to phenylalanine. To get clonality, Shannon entropy was normalized by log2 of the number of productive unique TCRs and the result was subtracted from 1. Whether each scalp clone was CD4 or CD8 was inferred by checking scalp TCRbeta sequences against the CD4 and CD8 repertoires from sorted blood. TCRdb carries this immuneACCESS record with in-frame sequences only. Its versions omit some clonotypes, under half of them owing to an unresolved V gene in the studies checked, with the rest unexplained. The DNA gave D and trimming, while V, J and clone size come from that table. The sample data list 8,000 to 10,000 clones, and more than 65% of these were observed just once. The top ten hold about 16% of the sample.

These data originate in a study of CD8+ T cells in alopecia areata (dated by TCRdb to 2016 to 2019). With respect to the entire study: The treated patients, all with moderate-to-severe alopecia areata, were enrolled in an open-label pilot trial of oral tofacitinib given at 5 to 10 mg twice daily. Patients received tofacitinib for 6 to 18 months and were then followed off drug for 6 months to check for delayed response and recurrence. In both human patients and the C3H/HeJ mouse model, the study applied high-throughput TCRbeta sequencing to look at T cell clonal expansion in alopecia areata. Human TCRbeta sequencing covered scalp tissue and sorted CD4+ and CD8+ peripheral blood T cells from patchy and totalis/universalis alopecia areata patients and healthy controls. Tofacitinib-treated patients had biopsies at baseline and at 4 and 24 weeks of treatment, with a later scalp biopsy in several patients. Scalp clonality was compared among normal scalp (n=4), patchy alopecia areata scalp (n=8), and alopecia totalis/universalis scalp (n=8). The RNA source kit depended on sample type: the PAXgene miRNA kit for fixed scalp, the miRNeasy kit for PBMCs, and the RNeasy kit for mouse skin. TCRbeta CDR3 regions were amplified by immunoSEQ multiplex PCR using 35 Vbeta forward and 13 Jbeta reverse primers.

Points the paper makes about the study in general: Shared TCR sequences between patients were less evident than in mice, which may be partly attributable to HLA diversity in the patient population. Resident alphabeta T cells in normal human skin are also sequenced, complicating scalp TCR repertoire analysis, unlike mouse skin dominated by gammadelta T cells. Lesional scalp, especially in alopecia totalis/universalis, showed higher clonality and more expanded CD8+ clones than normal scalp, suggesting antigenic drive.

From cysteine to phenylalanine, the CDR3 is 15 amino acids long. Kept here is only the CDR3 DNA, which spans 45 bases and is read in frame from base 1. Taken from the germline V gene, the CDR1 and CDR2 loops are MNHEY and SVGAGI. From alopecia areata patients, peripheral blood was collected along with lesional scalp punch biopsies. Scalp biopsies from humans were placed right away in PAXgene tissue containers for fixation. Input material: skin. The receptor comes from a human donor with alopecia areata. The rearranged chain carries TRBV6-5 and TRBJ2-5, with a tentative D gene TRBD2 over 5 matching bases. The J call is in doubt because the DNA end fits TRBJ2-7 better. In nucleotides, the sequence is TGTGCCAGCAGTCGGTCCTCGTCCGGAGGCTACGAGCAGTACTTC. Translated, this gives CASSRSSSGGYEQYF.